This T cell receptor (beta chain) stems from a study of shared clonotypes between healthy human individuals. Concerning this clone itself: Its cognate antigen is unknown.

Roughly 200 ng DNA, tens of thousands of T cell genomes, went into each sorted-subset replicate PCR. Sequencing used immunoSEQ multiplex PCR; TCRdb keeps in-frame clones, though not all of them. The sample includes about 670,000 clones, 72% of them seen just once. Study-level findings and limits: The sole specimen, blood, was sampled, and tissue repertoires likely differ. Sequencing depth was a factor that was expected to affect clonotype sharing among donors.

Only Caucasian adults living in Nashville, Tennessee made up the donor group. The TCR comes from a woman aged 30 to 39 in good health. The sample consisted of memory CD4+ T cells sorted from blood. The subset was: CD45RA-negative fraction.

As DNA, the CDR3 is TGTGCCAGCAGGTCGACAGGGGTCGAGCAGTACTTC. Protein sequence: CASRSTGVEQYF. This chain joins TRBV28 and TRBJ2-7, with 8 bases aligning to TRBD1. With 6 bases clipped from V and 6 bases from J, the junction kept 4 bases outside the gene matches. The germline gives CDR1 MDHEN, CDR2 SYDVKM. The length of the CDR3 is 12 residues.